The 32 T cell receptor beta chains listed next were all sequenced from one sample in a study of CD8 T cells in Susac syndrome. About 0.5 to 1 ug RNA was reverse transcribed with random hexamers. TCRdb processed the immunoSEQ multiplex PCR reads anew with MiXCR; each CDR3 protein has one entry. This table holds 200,000 to 250,000 distinct CDR3 sequences, 95% found once. Sample: CD4+ T cells from PBMCs. These receptors all come from a human donor with multiple sclerosis.

The CDR3 nucleotides read TGCAGTGCTAGTGCCGGGGGTAGCTATGAGCAGTTCTTC. Its translation: CSASAGGSYEQFF. V is TRBV20-1 and J is TRBJ2-1; a weak D match, TRBD2 (6 bases). Germline-derived CDR1 and CDR2 are DFQATT and SNEGSKA (reference sequence). Trimming removed 3 bases at V and 8 bases at J, with 14 bases between. The CDR3 runs to 13 residues.

V gene TRBV7-8 combines with J gene TRBJ2-5, with 9 positions matching TRBD2. The V gene end was trimmed by 1 base and the J gene end by 3 bases; junction bases not matched to a gene: 3. Germline CDR1 is SGHVS and CDR2 is FQNEAQ. CDR3 length: 15 amino acids. CDR3 amino acids: CASSLEGLAEETQYF. As DNA, the CDR3 is TGTGCCAGCAGCTTAGAGGGACTAGCCGAAGAGACCCAGTACTTC.

V gene TRBV18 combines with J gene TRBJ1-1; D call uncertain. V lost 8 bases, J lost 4 bases, and 14 bases lay in between. The CDR3 covers 13 residues. Germline CDR1 KGHSH, CDR2 LQKENI. The CDR3 DNA reads as TGTGCCAGCGAAGTGCGGGAGGCCACTGAAGCTTTCTTT. Amino acids: CASEVREATEAFF. The full variable domain, with the rest looked up from reference TRBV18 and TRBJ1-1, is NAGVMQNPRHLVRRRGQEARLRCSPMKGHSHVYWYRQLPEEGLKFMVYLQKENIIDESGMPKERFSAEFPKEGPSILRIQQVVRGDSAAYFCASEVREATEAFFGQGTRLTVV.

The chain carries TRBV25-1 and TRBJ1-5, with a possible D match to TRBD1 (5 bases). Germline loops: CDR1 MGHDK, CDR2 SYGVNS. The CDR3 contains 14 residues. V dropped 3 bases and J dropped 1 base, with 7 bases sitting between them. This CDR3 reads CASSDDRSNQPQHF. The CDR3 DNA follows: TGTGCCAGCAGTGATGACAGAAGCAATCAGCCCCAGCATTTT.

The chain employs TRBV4-1 and TRBJ2-7; maybe TRBD1 (6 bases). V was pared by 6 bases and J by 0 bases, with 12 bases between. The germline V gene encodes CDR1 MGHRA and CDR2 YSYEKL. This CDR3 spans 14 amino acids. The CDR3 sequence: CASRGTPSSYEQYF. CDR3 bases: TGCGCCAGCAGGGGGACACCTAGCTCCTACGAGCAGTACTTC.

This clonotype was detected only once. The chain employs TRBV6-5 and TRBJ2-7; TRBD1 might be the D (6 bases). The ends were cut back, 4 bases at V and 2 bases at J, with 18 bases in the middle. This CDR3 is 16 amino acids long. Germline V gives CDR1 MNHEY, CDR2 SVGAGI. The chain's CDR3 is CASSSPRDIGPYEQYF. Here the CDR3 DNA reads TGTGCCAGCAGTTCTCCCCGGGACATAGGGCCCTACGAGCAGTACTTC.

The chain combines TRBV12-5 with TRBJ2-1; unclear D gene. CDR3 length equals 12 residues. The V gene lost 9 bases and the J gene lost 4 bases, with 10 bases spanning the gap. The germline V gene has CDR1 LGHNT and CDR2 FRNRAP. The CDR3 bases are TGTGCTAGCCAAGGGTGGTACAATGAGCAGTTCTTC. It translates to CASQGWYNEQFF.

This rearrangement joins TRBV12-3 or TRBV12-4 to TRBJ1-5; a weak D match, TRBD1 (5 bases). V was trimmed by 6 bases and J by 5 bases, leaving 14 bases between them. The length of the CDR3 is 14 residues. CDR3 bases: TGTGCCAGCAGAATACTCAGGGTTTATCAGCCCCAGCATTTT. This translates into CASRILRVYQPQHF.

The chain couples TRBV25-1 to TRBJ2-7; D is unclear. CDR1 and CDR2 from the germline V gene are MGHDK and SYGVNS. The CDR3 is made up of 14 amino acids. Trimming shortened V by 0 bases and J by 6 bases, and 12 bases separated the two germline ends. CDR3 residues: CASSEYTTWGEQYF. The CDR3 DNA follows: TGTGCCAGCAGTGAATACACCACCTGGGGCGAGCAGTACTTC.

This chain uses TRBV29-1 with TRBJ2-3, with D possibly TRBD1 on 6 matching bases. V lost 7 bases and J 4 bases, leaving 12 bases between the germline ends. CDR1 is SQVTM and CDR2 is ANQGSEA in the germline V gene. The CDR3 runs to 12 residues. The CDR3 region is CSATGSSDTQYF. Written as DNA, the CDR3 is TGCAGCGCAACAGGGAGTTCAGATACGCAGTATTTT.

The J gene is TRBJ1-6, the V gene TRBV5-1; 7 positions match TRBD1. Germline V gene data show CDR1 as SGHRS and CDR2 as YFSETQ. Losses at the gene ends were 5 bases for V and 8 bases for J; bases not matched to a gene: 7. CDR3 size: 14 residues. The CDR3 region is CASSPGTDDSPLHF. CDR3 DNA sequence: TGCGCCAGCAGTCCCGGGACAGACGATTCACCCCTCCACTTT.

The rearrangement uses TRBV3-1 and TRBJ2-5, with D maybe TRBD1 (6 bases). The V and J ends lost 5 bases and 0 bases respectively, with 19 bases between them. The germline V gene encodes CDR1 LGHDT and CDR2 YNNKEL (reference sequence). There are 17 residues in the CDR3. The CDR3, as DNA: TGTGCCAGCAGCTACTTCGCCAGGGGCGCTTACCAAGAGACCCAGTACTTC. Translation gives CASSYFARGAYQETQYF.

The chain links TRBV15 to TRBJ1-4, with 7 positions matching TRBD1. CDR3 size: 16 residues. V was pared by 5 bases and J by 8 bases, with 14 bases of the junction left unmatched. Germline V lookup: CDR1 LNHNV, CDR2 YYDKDF (reference sequence). This CDR3 reads CATSVGQIMKVEKLFF. CDR3 sequence (DNA): TGTGCCACCAGCGTGGGACAGATAATGAAAGTGGAAAAACTGTTTTTT.

This chain joins TRBV29-1 and TRBJ1-3; TRBD1 might be the D (5 bases). Germline V lookup: CDR1 SQVTM, CDR2 ANQGSEA. V lost 7 bases and J 4 bases, leaving 14 bases between the germline ends. CDR3 length equals 13 residues. CDR3 loop: CSATEGLGNTIYF. The CDR3 DNA is TGCAGCGCGACAGAGGGGCTCGGAAACACCATATATTTT.

The genes are TRBV3-1 and TRBJ1-1, with unresolved D. The CDR3 sequence is 15 residues long. From germline, CDR1 is LGHDT and CDR2 YNNKEL (reference sequence). With 5 bases removed from V and 4 bases from J, the gap between germline ends came to 17 bases. CDR3 residues: CASSVRDFGGTEAFF. The CDR3 DNA sequence: TGTGCCAGCAGCGTACGGGATTTTGGTGGCACTGAAGCTTTCTTT.

This chain uses TRBV20-1 with TRBJ2-7; 7 bases align to TRBD2. The CDR3 contains 11 residues. CDR1 and CDR2 (germline): DFQATT, SNEGSKA (reference sequence). The CDR3: CSLLAAYEQYF. CDR3 nucleotide sequence: TGCAGCCTCCTAGCGGCCTACGAGCAGTACTTC.

The chain has TRBV29-1 and TRBJ1-2; 7 nucleotides align to TRBD1. Unmatched junction bases numbered 10, after V lost 7 bases and J lost 8 bases. This CDR3 has 12 residues. Germline V gene data show CDR1 as SQVTM and CDR2 as ANQGSEA. CDR3 loop: CSGTDRRRGYTF. In DNA form, the CDR3 reads TGCAGCGGCACGGACAGGCGGCGCGGCTACACCTTC.

The CDR3 sequence: CASSGRVAYNEQFF. The CDR3 nucleotides read TGTGCCAGCAGTGGAAGGGTTGCCTACAATGAGCAGTTCTTC. This rearrangement joins TRBV2 to TRBJ2-1; D ambiguous. Germline CDR1 SNHLY, CDR2 FYNNEI. V dropped 4 bases and J dropped 2 bases, with 9 bases sitting between them. The CDR3 sequence is 14 residues long.

The V and J genes are TRBV7-8 and TRBJ2-3; 8 nucleotides line up with TRBD2. J gave up 5 bases and V 10 bases, and 11 bases lay outside the gene matches. The CDR3 covers 14 residues. Germline V gives CDR1 SGHVS, CDR2 FQNEAQ. The CDR3 nucleotides are TGTGCCAACCCGGCGGGAGGAAGAATAGATACGCAGTATTTT. It codes for CANPAGGRIDTQYF.

This chain links TRBV27 with TRBJ2-7, with 7 bases aligning to TRBD1. Germline assignment: CDR1 MNHEY and CDR2 SMNVEV (reference sequence). This CDR3 contains 12 residues. V shed 2 bases and J 6 bases; nucleotides not matched to a gene: 1. The CDR3 region has the DNA TGTGCCAGCAGTTTACCAGGGGGCGAGCAGTACTTC. Amino acid sequence: CASSLPGGEQYF.

This chain connects TRBV28 to TRBJ1-2; D is uncertain. This CDR3 is built from 16 residues. Germline-derived CDR1 and CDR2 are MDHEN and SYDVKM. V shed 7 bases and J shed 2 bases, with 20 bases lying between them. The CDR3 here is CASTQTWGGLNYGYTF. Here the CDR3 DNA reads TGTGCCAGCACTCAGACTTGGGGTGGACTAAACTATGGCTACACCTTC.

The chain combines TRBV7-8 with TRBJ2-2, with 7 bases identical to TRBD1. From germline, CDR1 is SGHVS and CDR2 FQNEAQ. V lost 5 bases to trimming and J lost 6 bases; unmatched junction nucleotides: 15. The CDR3 totals 17 residues. CDR3 sequence reads: CASSRPTGTARPGELFF. The CDR3 DNA is TGTGCCAGCAGCCGACCAACAGGGACAGCTAGGCCCGGGGAGCTGTTTTTT.

The chain uses TRBV20-1 and TRBJ2-5; 8 bases match TRBD1. Germline trimming cut 0 bases from V and 1 base from J; bases unmatched to any gene: 4. The CDR3 runs 15 residues. Germline assignment: CDR1 DFQATT and CDR2 SNEGSKA (reference sequence). CDR3 in DNA: TGCAGTGCTAGAGACCCGACAGGGGTCCAAGAGACCCAGTACTTC. Translated: CSARDPTGVQETQYF.

The chain is built from TRBV6-1 and TRBJ2-7; D gene uncertain. This CDR3 spans 11 amino acids. Germline-derived CDR1 and CDR2 are MNHNS and SASEGT. Trimming took off 7 bases at V and 4 bases at J, with 8 bases between the two ends. This CDR3 reads CASTLVYEQYF. The CDR3 DNA reads TGTGCCAGCACTCTAGTTTACGAGCAGTACTTC.

V and J are TRBV29-1 and TRBJ2-7; D is possibly TRBD2 (6 bases). CDR3 length equals 15 residues. Trimming removed 4 bases from V and 4 bases from J, with 20 bases in between. Germline V lookup: CDR1 SQVTM, CDR2 ANQGSEA. The CDR3 protein is CSVGFKVREPYEQYF. The DNA for the CDR3 is TGCAGCGTTGGATTTAAGGTGCGGGAACCGTACGAGCAGTACTTC.

This chain links TRBV29-1 with TRBJ1-2, with D maybe TRBD1 (5 bases). The V gene lost 8 bases and the J gene lost 7 bases, with 14 bases spanning the gap. There are 11 residues in the CDR3. Germline CDR1 and CDR2: SQVTM and ANQGSEA. DNA for the CDR3: TGCAGCTCGCTGGCGGGGACTGGCTACACCTTC. It translates to CSSLAGTGYTF.

This rearrangement joins TRBV20-1 to TRBJ2-7; 12 bases fit TRBD1. Trimming cost V 0 bases and J 6 bases; bases outside gene matches: 6. This CDR3 region has 15 residues. Germline-derived CDR1 and CDR2 are DFQATT and SNEGSKA (reference sequence). The CDR3 is CSARDRGTGGREQYF. The CDR3 nucleotides read TGCAGTGCTAGAGATCGAGGGACAGGGGGCCGCGAGCAGTACTTC.

This clonotype appeared a single time. The V gene is TRBV2, the J gene TRBJ2-7; unclear D gene. This CDR3 has 13 residues. Trimming left V 7 bases short and J 7 bases short, with 17 bases between. The germline V gene has CDR1 SNHLY and CDR2 FYNNEI. The CDR3 loop is CASTEAARVEQYF. CDR3 nucleotide sequence: TGTGCCAGCACCGAGGCCGCCCGGGTGGAGCAGTACTTC.

The V gene is TRBV9, the J gene TRBJ2-3; 8 bases fit TRBD2. Germline V gene data show CDR1 as SGDLS and CDR2 as YYNGEE. V was pared by 2 bases and J by 2 bases, with 7 bases of the junction left unmatched. This CDR3 has 16 amino acids. The CDR3 DNA follows: TGTGCCAGCAGCGTGGTAGGAGCGGGAGACACAGATACGCAGTATTTT. Its translation is CASSVVGAGDTDTQYF.

The chain couples TRBV12-3 or TRBV12-4 to TRBJ2-1; a weak D match, TRBD2 (5 bases). The CDR3 length is 11 residues. The V gene lost 6 bases and the J gene lost 9 bases, with 9 bases spanning the gap. CDR3 bases: TGTGCCAGCAGGGGAGTTTTTGAGCAGTTCTTC. Translation: CASRGVFEQFF.

The V gene is TRBV19, the J gene TRBJ1-1; D is unclear. CDR1 and CDR2 from the germline V gene are LNHDA and SQIVND (reference sequence). The length of the CDR3 is 13 residues. Deletions cut 3 bases from V and 2 bases from J, with 7 bases between. CDR3 bases: TGTGCCAGTAGTATCAACAGAAACACTGAAGCTTTCTTT. Translation gives CASSINRNTEAFF.

This clonotype came up once. The chain recombines TRBV6-2 or TRBV6-3 with TRBJ2-7; TRBD2 matches at 13 bases. Germline V gene lookup returns CDR1 MNHEY and CDR2 SVGEGT. V dropped 5 bases and J dropped 5; count of bases not matched to a gene: 12. The CDR3 extends over 17 amino acids. The CDR3 reads CASSNVRTSGSRNEQYF. For the CDR3, the DNA is TGTGCCAGCAGTAACGTTCGGACTAGCGGGAGTAGAAACGAGCAGTACTTC.